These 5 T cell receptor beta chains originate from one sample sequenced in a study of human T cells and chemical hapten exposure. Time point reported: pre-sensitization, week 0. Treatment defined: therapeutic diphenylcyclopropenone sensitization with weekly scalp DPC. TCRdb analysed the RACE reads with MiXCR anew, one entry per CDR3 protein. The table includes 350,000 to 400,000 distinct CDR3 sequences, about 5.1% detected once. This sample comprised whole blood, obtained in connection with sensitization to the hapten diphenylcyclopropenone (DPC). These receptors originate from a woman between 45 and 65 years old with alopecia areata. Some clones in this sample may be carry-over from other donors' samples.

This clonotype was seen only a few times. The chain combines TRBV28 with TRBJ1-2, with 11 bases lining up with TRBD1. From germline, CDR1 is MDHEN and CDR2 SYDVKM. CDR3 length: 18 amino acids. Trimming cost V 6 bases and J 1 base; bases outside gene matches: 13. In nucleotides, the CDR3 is TGTGCCAGCAGACCCACCGGGACAGGGGGTGAAATTAACTATGGCTACACCTTC. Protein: CASRPTGTGGEINYGYTF.

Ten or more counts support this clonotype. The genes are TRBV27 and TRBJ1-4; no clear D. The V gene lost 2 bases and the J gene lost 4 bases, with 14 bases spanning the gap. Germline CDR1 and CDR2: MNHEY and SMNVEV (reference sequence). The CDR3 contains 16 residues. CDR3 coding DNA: TGTGCCAGCAGTTTAGGTACCGACCCTGGTAATGAAAAACTGTTTTTT. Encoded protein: CASSLGTDPGNEKLFF.

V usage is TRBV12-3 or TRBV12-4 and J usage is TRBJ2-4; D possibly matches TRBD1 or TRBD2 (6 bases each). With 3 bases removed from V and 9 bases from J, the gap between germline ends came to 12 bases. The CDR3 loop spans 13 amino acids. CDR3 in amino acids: CASSFSGAGIQYF. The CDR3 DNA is TGTGCCAGCAGTTTTTCGGGGGCGGGCATTCAGTACTTC.

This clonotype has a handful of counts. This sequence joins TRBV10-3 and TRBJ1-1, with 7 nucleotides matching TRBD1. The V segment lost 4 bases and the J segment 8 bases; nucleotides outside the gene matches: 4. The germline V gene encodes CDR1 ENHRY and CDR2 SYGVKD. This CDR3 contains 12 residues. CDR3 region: CAISGQGGEAFF. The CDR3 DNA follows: TGTGCCATCAGTGGACAGGGCGGAGAAGCTTTCTTT.

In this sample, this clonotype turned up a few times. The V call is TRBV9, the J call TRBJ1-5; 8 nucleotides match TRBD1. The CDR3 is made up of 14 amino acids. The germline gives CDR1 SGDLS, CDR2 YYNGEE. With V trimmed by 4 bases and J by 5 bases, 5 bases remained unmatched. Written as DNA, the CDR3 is TGTGCCAGCAGCATCGGACAGGGAGATCAGCCCCAGCATTTT. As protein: CASSIGQGDQPQHF.